Listed here are 17 T cell receptor beta chains from one sample, sequenced in a study of control samples from healthy donors and cancer patients. Repertoires were generated with immunoSEQ multiplex PCR, while TCRdb's copy carries only in-frame clones and drops some. In the table there are about 84,000 clones, approximately 80% of which are singletons. The material sequenced was PBMCs. The receptors originated from a man aged 60-69 years with head and neck cancer.

This clone was found a few times. This chain links TRBV5-5 with TRBJ1-3; a weak D match, TRBD1 (6 bases). Germline lookup yields CDR1 SGHKS and CDR2 YYEKEE (reference sequence). V gave up 1 base and J gave up 0 bases, with 17 bases separating them. The CDR3 is 18 amino acids. The CDR3 here is CASSLRVSGAPSGNTIYF. The DNA of the CDR3 is TGTGCCAGCAGCTTGAGGGTCTCGGGGGCCCCCTCTGGAAACACCATATATTTT.

This rearrangement joins TRBV7-9 to TRBJ2-1, with no clear D. This CDR3 is 11 amino acids long. Per the germline V gene, CDR1 is SEHNR and CDR2 is FQNEAQ (reference sequence). The V end lost 2 bases, the J end lost 8 bases, and 4 bases lay between the germline ends. CDR3 sequence (DNA): TGTGCCAGCAGCTTATGGTATGAGCAGTTCTTC. Protein product: CASSLWYEQFF. Full variable domain (remainder filled in from reference TRBV7-9 and TRBJ2-1): DTGVSQNPRHKITKRGQNVTFRCDPISEHNRLYWYRQTLGQGPEFLTYFQNEAQLEKSRLLSDRFSAERPKGSFSTLEIQRTEQGDSAMYLCASSLWYEQFFGPGTRLTVL.

This sequence joins TRBV29-1 and TRBJ1-1; D is ambiguous. The CDR3 contains 13 residues. V lost 6 bases and J 0 bases, leaving 11 bases between the germline ends. Per germline, CDR1 SQVTM and CDR2 ANQGSEA. The CDR3 is CSVWWELNTEAFF. DNA of the CDR3: TGCAGCGTCTGGTGGGAATTGAACACTGAAGCTTTCTTT.

This clone was counted a single time. The V gene is TRBV4-2, the J gene TRBJ2-1; 7 positions match TRBD2. V lost 1 base to trimming and J lost 0 bases; unmatched junction nucleotides: 0. The length of the CDR3 is 15 residues. Germline values: CDR1 LGHNA, CDR2 YNFKEQ. This chain's CDR3 is CASSQGGSSYNEQFF. CDR3 sequence (DNA): TGTGCCAGCAGCCAAGGCGGGAGCTCCTACAATGAGCAGTTCTTC.

The chain couples TRBV12-3 or TRBV12-4 to TRBJ1-1; no clear D gene. V was pared by 6 bases and J by 8 bases, with 16 bases between. The CDR3 has 13 amino acids. The CDR3 sequence: CASSENPPAEAFF. CDR3 sequence (DNA): TGTGCCAGCAGCGAAAATCCTCCGGCGGAAGCTTTCTTT.

This clone is medium-sized within its sample. V is TRBV2 and J is TRBJ1-2; D not resolved. The germline V gene has CDR1 SNHLY and CDR2 FYNNEI. V shed 7 bases and J shed 2 bases, with 17 bases lying between them. The CDR3 is made up of 15 amino acids. This CDR3 reads CASTPVGRVNYGYTF. Here the CDR3 DNA reads TGTGCCAGCACTCCAGTAGGCAGAGTAAACTATGGCTACACCTTC. Drawing the rest from reference TRBV2 and TRBJ1-2, the complete variable domain is EPEVTQTPSHQVTQMGQEVILRCVPISNHLYFYWYRQILGQKVEFLVSFYNNEISEKSEIFDDQFSVERPDGSNFTLKIRSTKLEDSAMYFCASTPVGRVNYGYTFGSGTRLTVV.

The chain uses TRBV21-1 and TRBJ2-1; the table's D call of TRBD2 was not tested on the DNA. TRBV21-1 is flagged as a pseudogene. The CDR3 is 15 residues long. The CDR3 DNA reads as TGTGCCAGCAGCACTACTAGCGGGATTGACAATGAGCAGTTCTTC. This sequence encodes CASSTTSGIDNEQFF.

The gene calls are TRBV2 and TRBJ2-1, with D uncertain. V lost 6 bases, J lost 2 bases, and 11 bases lay in between. The length of the CDR3 is 14 residues. Per germline, CDR1 SNHLY and CDR2 FYNNEI. This CDR3 reads CASRPAGTYNEQFF. DNA of the CDR3: TGTGCCAGCAGGCCGGCCGGTACCTACAATGAGCAGTTCTTC.

This clone came up once. The chain links TRBV7-9 to TRBJ2-1, with 8 bases lining up with TRBD2. The length of the CDR3 is 16 residues. In germline, CDR1 is SEHNR, CDR2 FQNEAQ (reference sequence). V lost 3 bases to trimming and J lost 4 bases; unmatched junction nucleotides: 8. In DNA form, the CDR3 reads TGTGCCAGCAGCTTGGGACCGGGACTAGGGTACAATGAGCAGTTCTTC. It yields the protein CASSLGPGLGYNEQFF.

This clone occurred once. The V and J genes are TRBV6-1 and TRBJ1-1; D unresolved. The V end lost 3 bases, the J end lost 4 bases, and 12 bases lay between the germline ends. The V gene's germline CDR1 is MNHNS and CDR2 SASEGT. CDR3 size: 14 residues. The CDR3 DNA follows: TGTGCCAGCAGTGAGGCTGGGTGGGGCACTGAAGCTTTCTTT. This sequence encodes CASSEAGWGTEAFF.

This clone was seen once. The chain recombines TRBV27 with TRBJ2-7; D is unclear. In germline, CDR1 is MNHEY, CDR2 SMNVEV (reference sequence). The length of the CDR3 is 13 residues. Trimming cost V 2 bases and J 6 bases, with 11 bases left between them. As DNA, the CDR3 is TGTGCCAGCAGTTTAAACCCAAAGCTCGAGCAGTACTTC. Protein product: CASSLNPKLEQYF.

This clone was detected only a few times. The chain recombines TRBV6-6 with TRBJ1-2; the match to TRBD1 covers 7 bases. Germline trimming cut 5 bases from V and 2 bases from J; bases unmatched to any gene: 5. The CDR3 covers 14 residues. Germline V CDR1 and CDR2: MNHNY, SVGAGI (reference sequence). The CDR3 here is CASSRTGENYGYTF. The CDR3, as DNA: TGTGCCAGCAGTCGGACAGGAGAAAACTATGGCTACACCTTC.

This clone was picked up one time. CDR3 loop: CASSPTSGRVRFF. Here the CDR3 DNA reads TGCGCCAGCAGTCCTACTAGCGGGAGAGTTCGGTTCTTC. The chain joins TRBV5-1 to TRBJ2-1; 11 nucleotides align to TRBD2. CDR3 length equals 13 residues. The germline CDR1 and CDR2 sequences are SGHRS and YFSETQ. The V segment lost 5 bases and the J segment 15 bases; nucleotides outside the gene matches: 10.

In its sample, this clone was seen a few times. The J gene is TRBJ2-3, the V gene TRBV12-3 or TRBV12-4, with D perhaps given as TRBD1 or TRBD2 (6 bases each). The V and J ends lost 8 bases and 3 bases respectively, with 12 bases between them. The CDR3 is 13 residues long. CDR3 in amino acids: CASAVGGTDTQYF. In DNA, the CDR3 is TGTGCCAGCGCCGTAGGGGGGACAGATACGCAGTATTTT.

The CDR3 loop reads CSASPGETQYF. The CDR3 DNA reads as TGCAGTGCCTCCCCGGGGGAGACCCAGTACTTC. The gene calls are TRBV20-1 and TRBJ2-5; possible D gene TRBD2, 5 bases. V gave up 6 bases and J gave up 5 bases, with 10 bases separating them. The CDR3 spans 11 residues. CDR1 and CDR2 from the germline V gene are DFQATT and SNEGSKA (reference sequence).

This clone came up a few times. CDR3 coding DNA: TGTGCCAGCAGTCCAGCTACCGGCAGGGCGGACAATGAGCAGTTCTTC. Its protein product is CASSPATGRADNEQFF. The V and J genes are TRBV28 and TRBJ2-1; TRBD1 is a possible D gene (5 bases). V was trimmed by 5 bases and J by 5 bases, leaving 19 bases between them. The CDR3 runs to 16 residues. CDR1 is MDHEN and CDR2 is SYDVKM in the germline V gene.

A remark on this clone: The same CDR3 can be traced to other DNA sequences in this sample. V and J are TRBV11-2 and TRBJ2-3; no clear D gene. The CDR3 is 11 residues long. Germline values: CDR1 SGHAT, CDR2 FQNNGV. Trimming pared 3 bases from V and 4 bases from J, leaving 2 bases between. The DNA for the CDR3 is TGTGCCAGCAGCTTGCCAGATACGCAGTATTTT. Its translation is CASSLPDTQYF.